The source of this T cell receptor beta chain is a study of blood T cell repertoires in COVID-19 (TCRdb year 2020). Describing the broader study: The collaborator samples originated in the United States, Italy and Spain and spanned the acute and convalescent phases of COVID-19. Where HLA class I and class II types were available, the types were taken from metadata supplied by the sample provider, not from assay-based typing. The sample metadata nearly always contained a de-identified subject ID, COVID-19 status, age in years and sex. The material from the prospective study consisted of cDNA or gDNA derived from T cells, B-cell-depleted T cells, or PBMCs. Samples were obtained from the ongoing ImmuneRACE study (first 160 participants) and from 1,254 subjects provided by 6 global collaborators. The repertoires were made available in a free public database intended to serve as a resource for research on the immune response to SARS-CoV-2. Subjects who had been exposed to COVID-19, were actively infected with it, or had recovered from it provided the deeply sampled blood TCRbeta repertoires that made up the dataset. The investigation overall reported the following: The amount of clinical and demographic metadata varied by source and participant and was provided uncurated.

The immunoSEQ Assay, a bias-controlled multiplex PCR, was used to amplify TCRbeta CDR3 regions from genomic DNA. On the study's bioinformatics: The number of nucleated cells in each sample was estimated by amplification of reference gene primers within the assay. To quantify the absolute abundance of each unique TCRbeta CDR3 rearrangement, sequence reads were collapsed and filtered. For each sample, productive Simpson clonality was calculated as the square root of Simpson's diversity index over productive rearrangements. TCRdb's version of the immuneACCESS table is confined to in-frame rearrangements and falls short of the full clone set. An unresolved V gene accounts for under half of the shortfall where checked; the remainder is of unknown origin. V and J calls and clone size follow that table, whereas D and trimming were derived from the DNA. The sample data list about 73,000 clones, and roughly 83% of these were observed just once. 6% to 7% of the sample goes to the ten largest clones.

Each collaborating institution followed its own protocols to collect whole blood in K2EDTA tubes. For TCRbeta analysis, collaborators shipped samples as frozen whole blood, isolated PBMCs, or DNA extracted from either of those sample types. Concerning this clone itself: The antigen this receptor binds is unknown. No base-level quality is on record; no much larger clone is a single base apart.

Sequencing was done on a sample of peripheral blood. This receptor was obtained from a woman aged 55-69 years with acute or convalescent COVID-19.

The sequence in DNA is TGTGCCAGCAGTGCCTACGGAGGGGGACAGGCCTACGAGCAGTACTTC. Protein translation: CASSAYGGGQAYEQYF. The receptor chain draws on TRBV6-1 and TRBJ2-7, with TRBD1 identical over 8 junction bases. From the cysteine up to the phenylalanine, the CDR3 has a length of 16 residues. The read is trimmed to its CDR3 DNA, 48 bases read in frame from base 1. V has 4 bases trimmed and J has 2 bases trimmed; junction bases matching no gene number 10. The germline V gene yields MNHNS for CDR1 and SASEGT for CDR2.